This record covers a single TCR beta chain. A much bigger clone sits one base away, suggesting this may be a read error. Within the sample, other DNA sequences also encode this same CDR3. Germline-derived CDR1 and CDR2 are SGHAT and FQNNGV. The V and J ends lost 1 base and 2 bases respectively, with 3 bases between them. This CDR3 is 12 amino acids long. The data stem from a study of shared clonotypes between healthy human individuals. At deep level, the assay was performed. The assay was immunoSEQ multiplex PCR, and TCRdb's table has in-frame clones only and misses some. The sample holds 650,000 to 800,000 clones; approximately 72% are singletons and the top ten take around 1.8%.

Input material: memory CD4+ T cells sorted from blood. Subset in this sample: CD45RA-negative fraction. This chain connects TRBV11-2 to TRBJ2-7; D uncertain. The clonotype was recovered from a woman aged 25 to 45 in good health. CDR3 protein: CASSLGAYEQYF. CDR3 nucleotides: TGTGCCAGCAGCTTAGGTGCCTACGAGCAGTACTTC.